This T cell receptor beta chain stems from a study of cytomegalovirus exposure and HLA in healthy donors. This PCR relied on a set of 60 Vbeta primers and 13 Jbeta primers. The assay was immunoSEQ multiplex PCR, and TCRdb's table has in-frame clones only and misses some. The repertoire includes roughly 58,000 clones, about 83% of them detected once, and about 1.5% sits in the top ten. Germline loops: CDR1 LNHDA, CDR2 SQIVND (reference sequence). The CDR3 has 15 residues. V trimming: 2 bases; J trimming: 5 bases; junction bases outside the gene matches: 7. The material sequenced was PBMCs. This receptor was taken from a human donor in good health. This sequence joins TRBV19 and TRBJ1-2, with 8 bases that match TRBD1. The CDR3 protein is CASSIFSDRVYGYTF. The CDR3 DNA is TGTGCCAGTAGTATATTTTCGGACAGGGTGTATGGCTACACCTTC.